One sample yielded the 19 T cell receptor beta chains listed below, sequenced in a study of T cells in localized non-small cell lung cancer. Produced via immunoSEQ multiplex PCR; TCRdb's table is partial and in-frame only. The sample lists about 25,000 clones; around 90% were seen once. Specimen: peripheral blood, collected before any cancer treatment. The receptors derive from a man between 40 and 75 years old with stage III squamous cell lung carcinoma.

The CDR3 reads CASSVTVLNTGELFF. As DNA, the CDR3 is TGTGCCAGCAGCGTGACAGTCCTGAACACCGGGGAGCTGTTTTTT. This rearrangement joins TRBV9 to TRBJ2-2, with D possibly matching TRBD1 (5 bases). Germline V gives CDR1 SGDLS, CDR2 YYNGEE. The V end was cut by 2 bases, the J end by 1 base, with 9 bases between. This CDR3 is built from 15 residues.

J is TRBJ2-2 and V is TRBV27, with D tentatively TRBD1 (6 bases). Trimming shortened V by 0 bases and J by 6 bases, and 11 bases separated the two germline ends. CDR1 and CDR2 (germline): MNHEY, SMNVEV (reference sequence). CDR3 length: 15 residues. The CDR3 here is CASSLSGTTAGELFF. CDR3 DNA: TGTGCCAGCAGTTTATCCGGGACAACTGCCGGGGAGCTGTTTTTT.

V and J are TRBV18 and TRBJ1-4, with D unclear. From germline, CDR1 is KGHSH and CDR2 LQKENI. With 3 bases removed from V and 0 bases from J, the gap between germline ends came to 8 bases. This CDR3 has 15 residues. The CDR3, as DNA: TGTGCCAGCTCACCCCGATCTGCAACTAATGAAAAACTGTTTTTT. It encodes CASSPRSATNEKLFF.

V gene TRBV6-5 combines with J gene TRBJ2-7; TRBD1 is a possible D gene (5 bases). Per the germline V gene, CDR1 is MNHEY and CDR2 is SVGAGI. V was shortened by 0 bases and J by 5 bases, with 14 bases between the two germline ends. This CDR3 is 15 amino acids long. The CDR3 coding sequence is TGTGCCAGCAGTTACTCATGGGCCAGGGTACACGAGCAGTACTTC. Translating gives CASSYSWARVHEQYF.

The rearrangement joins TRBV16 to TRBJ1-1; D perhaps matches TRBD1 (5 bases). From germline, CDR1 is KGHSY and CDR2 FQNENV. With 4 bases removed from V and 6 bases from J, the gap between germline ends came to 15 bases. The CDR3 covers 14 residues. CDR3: CASSPLERGPEAFF. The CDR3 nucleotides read TGTGCCAGCAGCCCACTAGAACGGGGCCCTGAAGCTTTCTTT.

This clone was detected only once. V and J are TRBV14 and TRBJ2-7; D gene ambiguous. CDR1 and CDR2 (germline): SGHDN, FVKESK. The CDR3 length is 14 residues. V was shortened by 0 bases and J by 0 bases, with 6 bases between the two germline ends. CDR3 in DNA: TGTGCCAGCAGCCAAGATCTTACCTCCTACGAGCAGTACTTC. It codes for CASSQDLTSYEQYF.

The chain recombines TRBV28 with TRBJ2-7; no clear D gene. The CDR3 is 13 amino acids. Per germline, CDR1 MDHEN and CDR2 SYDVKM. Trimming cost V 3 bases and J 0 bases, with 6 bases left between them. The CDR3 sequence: CASSFTISYEQYF. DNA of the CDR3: TGTGCCAGCAGTTTCACCATCTCCTACGAGCAGTACTTC.

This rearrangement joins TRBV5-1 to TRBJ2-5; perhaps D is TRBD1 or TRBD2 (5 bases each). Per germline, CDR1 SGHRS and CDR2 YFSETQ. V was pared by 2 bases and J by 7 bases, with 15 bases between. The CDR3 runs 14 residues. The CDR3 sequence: CASSLDSGSWTQYF. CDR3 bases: TGCGCCAGCAGCTTAGACTCAGGGAGTTGGACCCAGTACTTC.

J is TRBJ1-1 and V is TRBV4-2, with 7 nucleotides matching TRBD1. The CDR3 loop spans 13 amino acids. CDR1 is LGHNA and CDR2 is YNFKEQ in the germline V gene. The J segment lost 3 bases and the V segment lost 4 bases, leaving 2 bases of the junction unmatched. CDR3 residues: CASSPDRDTEAFF. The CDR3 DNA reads TGTGCCAGCAGCCCCGACAGGGACACTGAAGCTTTCTTT.

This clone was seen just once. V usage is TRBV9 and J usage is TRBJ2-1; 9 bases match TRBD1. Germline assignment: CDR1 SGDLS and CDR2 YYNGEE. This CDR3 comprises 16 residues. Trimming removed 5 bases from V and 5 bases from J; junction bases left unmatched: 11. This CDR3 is CASSRGGTGPHNEQFF. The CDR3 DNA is TGTGCCAGCAGTCGAGGCGGGACAGGGCCCCACAATGAGCAGTTCTTC.

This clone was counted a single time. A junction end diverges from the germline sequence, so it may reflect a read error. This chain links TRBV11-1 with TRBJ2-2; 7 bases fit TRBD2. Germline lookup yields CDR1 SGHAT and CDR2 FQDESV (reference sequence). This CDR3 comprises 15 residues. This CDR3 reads CASSLAASNTGELFF. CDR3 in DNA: TGTGCCAGCAGCCTAGCGGCTTCCAACACCGGGGAGCTGTTTTTT.

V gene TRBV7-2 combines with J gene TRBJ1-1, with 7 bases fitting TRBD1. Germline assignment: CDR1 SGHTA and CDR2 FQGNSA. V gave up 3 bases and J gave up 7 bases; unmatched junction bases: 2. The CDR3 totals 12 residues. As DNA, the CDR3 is TGTGCCAGCAGCTTGGGACAGCGTGAAGCTTTCTTT. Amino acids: CASSLGQREAFF.

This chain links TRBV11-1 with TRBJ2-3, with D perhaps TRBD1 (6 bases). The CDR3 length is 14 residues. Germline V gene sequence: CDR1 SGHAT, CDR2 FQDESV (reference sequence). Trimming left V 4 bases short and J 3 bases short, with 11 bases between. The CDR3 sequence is CASSSWGQTDTQYF. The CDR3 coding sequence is TGTGCCAGCAGCTCTTGGGGGCAAACAGATACGCAGTATTTT.

CDR3 sequence reads: CASSLRQGQNTEAFF. The CDR3, as DNA: TGCGCCAGCAGCTTGCGGCAGGGTCAGAACACTGAAGCTTTCTTT. The chain couples TRBV5-1 to TRBJ1-1; the D gene is possibly TRBD1 (5 bases). The CDR3 contains 15 residues. V gave up 1 base and J gave up 1 base, with 11 bases separating them. Germline V gene data show CDR1 as SGHRS and CDR2 as YFSETQ.

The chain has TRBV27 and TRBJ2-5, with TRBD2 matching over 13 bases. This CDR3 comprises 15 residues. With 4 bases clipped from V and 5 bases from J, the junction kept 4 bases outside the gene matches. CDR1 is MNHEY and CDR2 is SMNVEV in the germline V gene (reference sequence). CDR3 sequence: CASSSRTSGSETQYF. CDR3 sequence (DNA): TGTGCCAGCAGTTCCAGGACTAGCGGGAGTGAGACCCAGTACTTC.

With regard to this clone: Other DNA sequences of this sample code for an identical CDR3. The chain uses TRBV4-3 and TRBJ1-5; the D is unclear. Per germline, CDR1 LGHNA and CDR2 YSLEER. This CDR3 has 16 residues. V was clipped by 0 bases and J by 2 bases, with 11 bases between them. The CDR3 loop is CASSQDLRGGNQPQHF. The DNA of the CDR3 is TGCGCCAGCAGCCAAGATCTCCGGGGTGGCAATCAGCCCCAGCATTTT.

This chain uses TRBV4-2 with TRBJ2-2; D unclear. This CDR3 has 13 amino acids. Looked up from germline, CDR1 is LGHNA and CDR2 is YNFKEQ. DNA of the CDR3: TGTGCTCTATCGGATACGAACACCGGGGAGCTGTTTTTT. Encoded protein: CALSDTNTGELFF.

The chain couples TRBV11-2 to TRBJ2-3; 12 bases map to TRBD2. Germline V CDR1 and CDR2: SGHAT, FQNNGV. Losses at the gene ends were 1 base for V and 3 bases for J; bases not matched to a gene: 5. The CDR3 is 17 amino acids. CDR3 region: CASSLALAGGPTDTQYF. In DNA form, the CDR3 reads TGTGCCAGCAGCTTAGCCCTAGCGGGGGGGCCAACAGATACGCAGTATTTT.

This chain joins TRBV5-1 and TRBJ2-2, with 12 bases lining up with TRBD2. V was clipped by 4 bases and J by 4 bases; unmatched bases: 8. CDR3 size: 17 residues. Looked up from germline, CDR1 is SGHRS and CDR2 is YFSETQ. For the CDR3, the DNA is TGCGCCAGCAGCGGGGCTAGCGGGAGGGCCGGCACCGGGGAGCTGTTTTTT. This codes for CASSGASGRAGTGELFF.